These T cell receptor beta chains were read from a single sample in a study of cytomegalovirus exposure and HLA in healthy donors. Profiled with immunoSEQ multiplex PCR; TCRdb holds only in-frame clones, not every one. In the table there are fewer than 250,000 clones, more than 65% of which are singletons. Sequencing used PBMCs. These receptors were collected from a woman in her 30s in good health and CMV-seropositive. CDR3s include the opening cysteine and the closing phenylalanine or tryptophan. The D gene is left open where the match is weak. Clone sizes are given selectively: once, few, many, or a class where the clone is expanded.

TRBJ2-1	NA	NA	TRBV27	TGTGCCAGCAGTTCACTAGCCCGCGCCGATGAGCAGTTCTTC	CASSSLARADEQFF
TRBJ2-1	NA	few	TRBV10-3	TGTGCCATCAGTGAGTCGGGGCGGGGGCTATCGCGGGATGAGCAGTTCTTC	CAISESGRGLSRDEQFF
TRBJ2-5	NA	NA	TRBV4-1	TGCGCCAGCAGCCAAGATCGGGGGAAAGAGACCCAGTACTTC	CASSQDRGKETQYF
TRBJ2-7	TRBD2	NA	TRBV29-1	TGCAGCGTTGAAGAGCCTAGCGGTCTCTCCTACGAGCAGTACTTC	CSVEEPSGLSYEQYF
TRBJ1-2	NA	NA	TRBV19	TGTGCCAGTAGGGTGGCGGGAAATCAGGGCTACACCTTC	CASRVAGNQGYTF
TRBJ2-1	TRBD2	NA	TRBV11-3	TGTGCCAGCAGCCTATCTTCTAGCGGGAGCTCCTACAATGAGCAGTTCTTC	CASSLSSSGSSYNEQFF
TRBJ2-1	NA	NA	TRBV19	TGTGCCAGTAGTATAGATACCTACAATGAGCAGTTCTTC	CASSIDTYNEQFF
TRBJ1-1	NA	NA	TRBV5-6	TGTGCCAGCAGCTTGGTAGGGGGAAGGACTGAAGCTTTCTTT	CASSLVGGRTEAFF
TRBJ2-3	TRBD2	NA	TRBV7-8	TGTGCCAGCAGCCCGGGGGGACTAGCGGGCACAGATACGCAGTATTTT	CASSPGGLAGTDTQYF
TRBJ2-7	TRBD2	few	TRBV10-2	TGCGCCAGCAGTGAGTCAGGGACTAGCGGGGCCGAGCAGTACTTC	CASSESGTSGAEQYF
TRBJ2-7	TRBD2	NA	TRBV11-2	TGTGCCAGCAGCTTAGAACCAGCGGGAGGCGCGGACGAGCAGTACTTC	CASSLEPAGGADEQYF
TRBJ2-7	NA	NA	TRBV5-8	TGTGCCAGCAGCTTCGTAACCTACGAGCAGTACTTC	CASSFVTYEQYF
TRBJ1-2	NA	NA	TRBV7-2	TGTGCCAGCAGCTTAGACTCTTTGTCTGGCTACACCTTC	CASSLDSLSGYTF
TRBJ1-5	NA	NA	TRBV6-5	TGTGCCAGCAGATCTCGGACAGTTCTCGATCAGCCCCAGCATTTT	CASRSRTVLDQPQHF
TRBJ2-4	TRBD1	NA	TRBV5-1	TGCGCCAGCAGCTTGGCAGACAGGGGGGACATTCAGTACTTC	CASSLADRGDIQYF
TRBJ2-5	NA	NA	TRBV27	TGTGCCAGCAGGGACAGCCTCGAAGAGACCCAGTACTTC	CASRDSLEETQYF
TRBJ2-1	NA	NA	TRBV27	TGTGCCAGCAGTCCGCCCACTAGCCTGATTGAAAATGAGCAGTTCTTC	CASSPPTSLIENEQFF
TRBJ2-7	TRBD1	NA	TRBV6-5	TGTGCCAGCAGGAAGGACAGGGCGGGCGGCTACGAGCAGTACTTC	CASRKDRAGGYEQYF
TRBJ1-2	NA	NA	TRBV5-1	TGCGCCAGCAGCCCGGAGGGGGGGGGTTTCTATGGCTACACCTTC	CASSPEGGGFYGYTF
TRBJ2-3	TRBD1	NA	TRBV2	TGTGCCAGCAGTGTCCAGGGGGTGGGCACAGATACGCAGTATTTT	CASSVQGVGTDTQYF
TRBJ1-2	TRBD1	NA	TRBV5-6	TGTGCCAGCAGCTTGGGCGGGACAGGGATTTATGCGGGAGGCTACACCTTC	CASSLGGTGIYAGGYTF
TRBJ2-5	TRBD1	few	TRBV11-2	TGTGCCAGCAGCTTAAAGACAGGGGGAGAGACCCAGTACTTC	CASSLKTGGETQYF
TRBJ1-3	TRBD1	NA	TRBV6-1	TGTGCCAGCACTTCGGACAGGGACAACACCATATATTTT	CASTSDRDNTIYF
TRBJ2-7	NA	NA	TRBV4-1	TGCGCCAGCAGCCCCCCGCCGCCTATGAGCTCCTACGAGCAGTACTTC	CASSPPPPMSSYEQYF
TRBJ1-1	NA	NA	TRBV19	TGTGCCAGTAGTCCGGGACCAGGGGCTGAAGCTTTCTTT	CASSPGPGAEAFF
TRBJ1-2	TRBD1	NA	TRBV19	TGTGCCAGTAGTGTGACAGGGGCCTATGGCTACACCTTC	CASSVTGAYGYTF
TRBJ2-5	NA	NA	TRBV28	TGTGCCAGCAGGGGAGATTCGGAGACCCAGTACTTC	CASRGDSETQYF
TRBJ1-1	NA	NA	TRBV6-1	TGTGCCAGCAGCTCTGAGTGGAACACTGAAGCTTTCTTT	CASSSEWNTEAFF
TRBJ2-7	NA	NA	TRBV6-6	TGTGCCAGCAGTTACTCGGGCAGATACGAGCAGTACTTC	CASSYSGRYEQYF
TRBJ2-3	NA	NA	TRBV19	TGTGCCAGTAGTATCGCCTACACAGATACGCAGTATTTT	CASSIAYTDTQYF
TRBJ1-4	NA	NA	TRBV11-2	TGTGCCAGCAGCTTCGGAGGACGGTTTAATGAAAAACTGTTTTTT	CASSFGGRFNEKLFF
TRBJ2-3	TRBD2	NA	TRBV7-9	TGTGCCAGCAGCTCACCCGGGACTAGTAGGGATACGCAGTATTTT	CASSSPGTSRDTQYF
TRBJ2-5	NA	NA	TRBV28	TGTGCCAGCAGTCCCCGACTCCTCCCGGGGGAGCAGTACTTC	CASSPRLLPGEQYF
TRBJ1-1	TRBD1	NA	TRBV7-9	TGTGCCAGCAGCCCCCGGACAGGGAGGAACACTGAAGCTTTCTTT	CASSPRTGRNTEAFF
TRBJ2-1	NA	NA	TRBV27	TGTGCCAGCACGACCGCCGCGGGTAATGAGCAGTTCTTC	CASTTAAGNEQFF
TRBJ1-1	TRBD1	NA	TRBV6-5	TGTGCCAGCAGCCGAGACAGGGTATGGGCTGAAGCTTTCTTT	CASSRDRVWAEAFF
TRBJ2-2	TRBD1	NA	TRBV6-6	TGTGCCAGCAGTTACTCGCGGGACAGGGGGCCCGGGGAGCTGTTTTTT	CASSYSRDRGPGELFF
TRBJ1-1	NA	NA	TRBV6-5	TGTGCCTCTACTTTGGGGGCAGGCACTGAAGCTTTCTTT	CASTLGAGTEAFF
TRBJ2-7	NA	NA	TRBV28	TGTGCCAGCAGTCCTGACCAGCGTGCTTACGAGCAGTACTTC	CASSPDQRAYEQYF
TRBJ2-7	TRBD1	NA	TRBV28	TGTGCCAGCAGACCACAGGGGCTATCCTACGAGCAGTACTTC	CASRPQGLSYEQYF
TRBJ2-7	TRBD1	NA	TRBV28	TGTGCCAGCAGTTTGGGGGCAGGGGGCTTAAACTACGAGCAGTACTTC	CASSLGAGGLNYEQYF
TRBJ2-3	TRBD1	NA	TRBV28	TGTGCCAGCACCTTAGGGACAGGGGAATTTACTGCACGTACGCAGTATTTT	CASTLGTGEFTARTQYF
TRBJ2-7	NA	NA	TRBV5-1	TGCGCCAGCAGCTTGGGCTGGCAGGGGAACTCCTACGAGCAGTACTTC	CASSLGWQGNSYEQYF
TRBJ2-1	NA	NA	TRBV6-1	TGTGCCAGCAGCCCCTCGGGCTCCTACAATGAGCAGTTCTTC	CASSPSGSYNEQFF
TRBJ2-6	TRBD1	NA	TRBV7-9	TGTGCCAGCAGCGGGGGGTCTGGGACAGGGTCCCGCGGGGCCAACGTCCTGACTTTC	CASSGGSGTGSRGANVLTF
TRBJ1-1	NA	NA	TRBV27	TGTGCCAGCAGGAAAACAGGGAACACTGAAGCTTTCTTT	CASRKTGNTEAFF
TRBJ2-1	TRBD2	NA	TRBV7-9	TGTGCCAGCACTTCCAGCGGGAGTGGTAATGAGCAGTTCTTC	CASTSSGSGNEQFF
TRBJ2-7	TRBD2	NA	TRBV27	TGTGCCAGCAGTTTAACTAGCGGGAGGGCCGGCGAGCAGTACTTC	CASSLTSGRAGEQYF
TRBJ2-7	TRBD1	few	TRBV5-6	TGTGCCAGCAGCTATACGGGACAGGGCGAGTACGAGCAGTACTTC	CASSYTGQGEYEQYF
TRBJ2-5	NA	NA	TRBV5-4	TGTGCCAGCAGCCAGAAACCTCACGGGTCTGTAGAGACCCAGTACTTC	CASSQKPHGSVETQYF